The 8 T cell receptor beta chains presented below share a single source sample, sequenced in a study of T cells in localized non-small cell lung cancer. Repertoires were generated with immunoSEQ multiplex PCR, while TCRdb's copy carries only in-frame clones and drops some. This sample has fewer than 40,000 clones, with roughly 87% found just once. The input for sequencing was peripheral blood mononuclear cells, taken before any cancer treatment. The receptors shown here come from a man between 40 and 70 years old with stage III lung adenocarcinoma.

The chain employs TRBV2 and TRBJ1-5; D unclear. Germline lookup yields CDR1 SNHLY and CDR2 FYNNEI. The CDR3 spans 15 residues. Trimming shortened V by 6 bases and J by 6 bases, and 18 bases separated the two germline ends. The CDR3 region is CASSSRGEGGQPQHF. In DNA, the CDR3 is TGTGCCAGCAGCTCCCGGGGTGAGGGAGGTCAGCCCCAGCATTTT.

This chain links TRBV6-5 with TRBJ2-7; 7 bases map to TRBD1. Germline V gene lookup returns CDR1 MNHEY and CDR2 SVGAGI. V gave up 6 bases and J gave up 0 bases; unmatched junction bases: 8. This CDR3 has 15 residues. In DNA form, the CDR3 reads TGTGCCAGCAGAAATACAGGGGCAAGCTCCTACGAGCAGTACTTC. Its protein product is CASRNTGASSYEQYF.

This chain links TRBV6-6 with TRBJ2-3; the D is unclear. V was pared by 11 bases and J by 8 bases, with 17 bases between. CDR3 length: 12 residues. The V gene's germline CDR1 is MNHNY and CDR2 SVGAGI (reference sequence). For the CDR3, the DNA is TGTGCCCCTTACTGGTATCTCGGTACGCAGTATTTT. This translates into CAPYWYLGTQYF.

CDR3 bases: TGTGCCAGCAGCTTGGGGGCTGGGAAACAGAATGAAAAACTGTTTTTT. It yields the protein CASSLGAGKQNEKLFF. The V call is TRBV5-4, the J call TRBJ1-4; no clear D gene. The CDR3 extends over 16 amino acids. V lost 0 bases to trimming and J lost 5 bases, with 14 bases between them. Germline V gene sequence: CDR1 SGHNT, CDR2 YYREEE (reference sequence).

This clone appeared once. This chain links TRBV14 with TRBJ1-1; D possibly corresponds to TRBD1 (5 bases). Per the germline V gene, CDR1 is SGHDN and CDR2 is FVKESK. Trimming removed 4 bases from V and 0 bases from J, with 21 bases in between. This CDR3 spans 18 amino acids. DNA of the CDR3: TGTGCCAGCAGCCCCTCAGTAGGGGTATTGAGGATGAACACTGAAGCTTTCTTT. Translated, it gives CASSPSVGVLRMNTEAFF.

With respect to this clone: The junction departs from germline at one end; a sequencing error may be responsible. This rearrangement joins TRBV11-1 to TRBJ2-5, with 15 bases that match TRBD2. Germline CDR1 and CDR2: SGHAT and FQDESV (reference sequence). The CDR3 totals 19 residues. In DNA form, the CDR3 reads TGTGCCAGCAGCTCTGGGGGACTAGCGGGGGGCCTGGAGCAAGGGACCCAGTACTTC. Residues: CASSSGGLAGGLEQGTQYF.

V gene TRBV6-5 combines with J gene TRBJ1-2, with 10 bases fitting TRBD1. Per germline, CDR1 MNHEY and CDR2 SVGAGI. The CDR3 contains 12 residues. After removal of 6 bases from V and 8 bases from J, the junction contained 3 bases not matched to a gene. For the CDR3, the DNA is TGTGCCAGCAGAGACAGGGGGCGAGGCTACACCTTC. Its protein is CASRDRGRGYTF.

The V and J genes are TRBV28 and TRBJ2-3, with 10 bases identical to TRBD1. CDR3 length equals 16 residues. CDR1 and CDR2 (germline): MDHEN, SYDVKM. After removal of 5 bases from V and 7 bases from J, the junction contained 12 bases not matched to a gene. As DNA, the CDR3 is TGTGCCAGCAGTAGTACCGGGACAGGGGAATCGAATACGCAGTATTTT. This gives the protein CASSSTGTGESNTQYF.